This T cell receptor beta chain was sequenced in a study of T cells after yellow fever vaccination. The study's findings and limits: Faster peaking, at day 5 versus 15, marked a secondary response that was weaker. The study re-detected most primary-vaccination clones after the booster (approximately 96% CD4, around 89% CD8).

V was pared by 4 bases and J by 2 bases, with 14 bases between. Germline V lookup: CDR1 SQVTM, CDR2 ANQGSEA. The CDR3 has 14 amino acids. In regard to this clonotype: The antigen remains undetermined.

TCRdb analysed the 5' RACE reads with MiXCR anew, one entry per CDR3 protein. The sample lists 300,000 to 400,000 distinct CDR3 sequences; 9.5% to 15% were seen once. The origin of this receptor is a man between 18 and 29 years old who received the YFV17D yellow fever vaccine. The specimen comprised CD4+ T cells sorted from PBMCs, sampled 15 days after the yellow fever booster vaccination. The chain employs TRBV29-1 and TRBJ1-1; a weak D match, TRBD1 (5 bases). CDR3: CSVVPGLGNTEAFF. The CDR3 DNA follows: TGCAGCGTTGTCCCAGGGTTAGGCAACACTGAAGCTTTCTTT. Full variable domain (rest looked up from reference TRBV29-1 and TRBJ1-1): SAVISQKPSRDICQRGTSLTIQCQVDSQVTMMFWYRQQPGQSLTLIATANQGSEATYESGFVIDKFPISRPNLTFSTLTVSNMSPEDSSIYLCSVVPGLGNTEAFFGQGTRLTVV.